A selection of T cell receptor beta chains follows, all from one sample in a study of cytomegalovirus exposure and HLA in healthy donors. TCRdb keeps only in-frame clones here, not all; method: immunoSEQ multiplex PCR. The repertoire has 150,000 to 200,000 clones, less than 85% of them found once; the top ten carry 15% to 20%. Sequencing was done on a sample of PBMCs. These receptors originate from a man aged 18 to 29 in good health and CMV-seropositive. Each CDR3 is given with its conserved first and last residue. Fields, in order: V gene, clone size, D gene, J gene, CDR3 DNA, CDR3 protein. D genes are given only for firm matches. For some rows the clone size is stated as once, few or many, or as a class when expanded; others skip it.

V gene: TRBV18; clone size: .; D gene: .; J gene: TRBJ1-1; CDR3 DNA: TGTGCCAGCTCACCCGGGACGGGACATATAAACACTGAAGCTTTCTTT; CDR3 protein: CASSPGTGHINTEAFF
V gene: TRBV28; clone size: .; D gene: TRBD1; J gene: TRBJ1-5; CDR3 DNA: TGTGCCAGCAGTTCAGCGGGACAGGGGAGTGGGGGCAATCAGCCCCAGCATTTT; CDR3 protein: CASSSAGQGSGGNQPQHF
V gene: TRBV7-9; clone size: .; D gene: .; J gene: TRBJ2-1; CDR3 DNA: TGTGCCAGCAGCTTAGAAAGGCGGGGACCGGGACATGAGCAGTTCTTC; CDR3 protein: CASSLERRGPGHEQFF
V gene: TRBV2; clone size: .; D gene: .; J gene: TRBJ1-1; CDR3 DNA: TGTGCCAGCATGAGGGTGTATAGAGACACTGAAGCTTTCTTT; CDR3 protein: CASMRVYRDTEAFF
V gene: TRBV4-1; clone size: .; D gene: .; J gene: TRBJ1-3; CDR3 DNA: TGCGCCAGCAGCCAAGATCAGAGGGGGGGCTCTGGAAACACCATATATTTT; CDR3 protein: CASSQDQRGGSGNTIYF
V gene: TRBV7-9; clone size: .; D gene: .; J gene: TRBJ2-7; CDR3 DNA: TGTGCCAGCAGCCCTGAAGGGGTACCCGAGCAGTACTTC; CDR3 protein: CASSPEGVPEQYF
V gene: TRBV5-8; clone size: .; D gene: TRBD2; J gene: TRBJ2-4; CDR3 DNA: TGTGCCAGCAGCAGCGGACTAGCGGGGGGCGGGAAAAACATTCAGTACTTC; CDR3 protein: CASSSGLAGGGKNIQYF
V gene: TRBV5-6; clone size: few; D gene: .; J gene: TRBJ1-2; CDR3 DNA: TGTGCCAGCAGCTTGTCAGGGGCGTCGGGAGGCTACACCTTC; CDR3 protein: CASSLSGASGGYTF
V gene: TRBV28; clone size: few; D gene: TRBD1; J gene: TRBJ1-6; CDR3 DNA: TGTGCCAGCAGTCCGCCGGGACAGCACTATAATTCACCCCTCCACTTT; CDR3 protein: CASSPPGQHYNSPLHF
V gene: TRBV5-6; clone size: once; D gene: .; J gene: TRBJ1-1; CDR3 DNA: TGTGCCAGCACCATGGGGGGGTACACTGAAGCTTTCTTT; CDR3 protein: CASTMGGYTEAFF
V gene: TRBV7-9; clone size: .; D gene: .; J gene: TRBJ1-3; CDR3 DNA: TGTGCCAGCAGCCCACAGGCAGGGATTTCTGGAAACACCATATATTTT; CDR3 protein: CASSPQAGISGNTIYF
V gene: TRBV7-6; clone size: .; D gene: .; J gene: TRBJ2-2; CDR3 DNA: TGTGCCAGCAGCTTAGTTATTAGCGCGAACACCGGGGAGCTGTTTTTT; CDR3 protein: CASSLVISANTGELFF
V gene: TRBV13; clone size: once; D gene: .; J gene: TRBJ1-4; CDR3 DNA: TGTGCCAGCAGCTTCCGCAGGCAAGAAAATGAAAAACTGTTTTTT; CDR3 protein: CASSFRRQENEKLFF
V gene: TRBV11-3; clone size: .; D gene: .; J gene: TRBJ2-6; CDR3 DNA: TGTGCCAGCAGCTTAGTCGGCTCTGGGGCCAACGTCCTGACTTTC; CDR3 protein: CASSLVGSGANVLTF
V gene: TRBV28; clone size: .; D gene: .; J gene: TRBJ2-1; CDR3 DNA: TGTGCCAGCAGTCCTCGAAGACTAGTTAATGAGCAGTTCTTC; CDR3 protein: CASSPRRLVNEQFF
V gene: TRBV7-9; clone size: .; D gene: TRBD1; J gene: TRBJ1-1; CDR3 DNA: TGTGCCAGCAGCCAGGACAGGGGAAGCACTGAAGCTTTCTTT; CDR3 protein: CASSQDRGSTEAFF
V gene: TRBV11-1; clone size: .; D gene: TRBD2; J gene: TRBJ2-1; CDR3 DNA: TGTGCCAGCAGCCGCTTCCTAGCGGGGGCCTACAATGAGCAGTTCTTC; CDR3 protein: CASSRFLAGAYNEQFF
V gene: TRBV4-1; clone size: .; D gene: .; J gene: TRBJ1-2; CDR3 DNA: TGCGCCACATCCCCGCGGGGCGGAGAAAGATTCTATGGCTACACCTTC; CDR3 protein: CATSPRGGERFYGYTF
V gene: TRBV6-6; clone size: .; D gene: .; J gene: TRBJ2-7; CDR3 DNA: TGTGCCAGCGAGAACCGACCAGGGATCACCTCTTACGAGCAGTACTTC; CDR3 protein: CASENRPGITSYEQYF
V gene: TRBV27; clone size: few; D gene: .; J gene: TRBJ2-1; CDR3 DNA: TGTGCCAGCAGTTTATCCCAAGGACAGCTCTACAATGAGCAGTTCTTC; CDR3 protein: CASSLSQGQLYNEQFF
V gene: TRBV5-1; clone size: .; D gene: TRBD1; J gene: TRBJ2-2; CDR3 DNA: TGCGCCAGCAGCTCAGGACAGGGTTTCGGGGAGCTGTTTTTT; CDR3 protein: CASSSGQGFGELFF
V gene: TRBV19; clone size: few; D gene: TRBD2; J gene: TRBJ2-1; CDR3 DNA: TGTGCCAGTAGTAGGAGTCTAGCGGGACCGCAGTTCTTC; CDR3 protein: CASSRSLAGPQFF
V gene: TRBV7-9; clone size: .; D gene: TRBD1; J gene: TRBJ2-2; CDR3 DNA: TGTGCCAGCTCCGGTGAGGGGACAGCCAAGGAGGTCAACACCGGGGAGCTGTTTTTT; CDR3 protein: CASSGEGTAKEVNTGELFF
V gene: TRBV6-1; clone size: .; D gene: TRBD1; J gene: TRBJ2-5; CDR3 DNA: TGTGCCAGCAGCTACAGGGGGCACACGGAGACCCAGTACTTC; CDR3 protein: CASSYRGHTETQYF
V gene: TRBV6-6; clone size: .; D gene: TRBD2; J gene: TRBJ2-2; CDR3 DNA: TGTGCCACCCTGCGGGGGGCGGGGAACACCGGGGAGCTGTTTTTT; CDR3 protein: CATLRGAGNTGELFF
V gene: TRBV9; clone size: few; D gene: TRBD1; J gene: TRBJ1-6; CDR3 DNA: TGTGCCAGCAGCTCCGGACAGGACTCACCTGCCGGTTCACCCCTCCACTTT; CDR3 protein: CASSSGQDSPAGSPLHF
V gene: TRBV6-1; clone size: .; D gene: .; J gene: TRBJ2-3; CDR3 DNA: TGTGCCAGCACTCTCTTGAGGGCAGATACGCAGTATTTT; CDR3 protein: CASTLLRADTQYF
V gene: TRBV28; clone size: .; D gene: .; J gene: TRBJ1-3; CDR3 DNA: TGTGCCAGCAGTTTACCCCGGTGGGCAGCCGGAAACACCATATATTTT; CDR3 protein: CASSLPRWAAGNTIYF
V gene: TRBV4-1; clone size: .; D gene: TRBD1; J gene: TRBJ1-6; CDR3 DNA: TGCGCCAGCAGCCAAGTTGGGGGACAGGGGACCCGAGGCGGACCCCTCCACTTT; CDR3 protein: CASSQVGGQGTRGGPLHF
V gene: TRBV6-6; clone size: .; D gene: TRBD2; J gene: TRBJ2-1; CDR3 DNA: TGTGCCAGCAAGGCCCAAGCGACTAGCGGTGAGCAGTTCTTC; CDR3 protein: CASKAQATSGEQFF
V gene: TRBV2; clone size: .; D gene: TRBD2; J gene: TRBJ2-1; CDR3 DNA: TGTGCCAGCAAGGGACTAGCGGCTTACAATGAGCAGTTCTTC; CDR3 protein: CASKGLAAYNEQFF
V gene: TRBV28; clone size: .; D gene: .; J gene: TRBJ1-1; CDR3 DNA: TGTGCCAGCAGTTTAAGCCTTAACACTGAAGCTTTCTTT; CDR3 protein: CASSLSLNTEAFF